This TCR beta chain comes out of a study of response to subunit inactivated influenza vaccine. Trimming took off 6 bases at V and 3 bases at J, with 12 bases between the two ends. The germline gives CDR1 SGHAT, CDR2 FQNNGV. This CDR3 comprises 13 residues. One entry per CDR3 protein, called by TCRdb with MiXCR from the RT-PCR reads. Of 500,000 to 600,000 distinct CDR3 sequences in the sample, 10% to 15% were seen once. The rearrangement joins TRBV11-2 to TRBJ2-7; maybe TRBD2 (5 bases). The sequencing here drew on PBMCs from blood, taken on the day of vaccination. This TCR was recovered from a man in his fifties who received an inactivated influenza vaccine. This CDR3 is CASRRLGSYEQYF. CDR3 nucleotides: TGTGCCAGCAGGCGGCTAGGGAGCTACGAGCAGTACTTC. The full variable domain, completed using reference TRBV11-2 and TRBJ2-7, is EAGVAQSPRYKIIEKRQSVAFWCNPISGHATLYWYQQILGQGPKLLIQFQNNGVVDDSQLPKDRFSAERLKGVDSTLKIQPAKLEDSAVYLCASRRLGSYEQYFGPGTRLTVT.